Each of the 16 T cell receptor beta chains below was sequenced from the same sample in a study of CD8 T cells in ankylosing spondylitis. These receptors lack a known antigen. TCRdb processed the 5' RACE reads anew with MiXCR; each CDR3 protein has one entry. Of about 210,000 distinct CDR3 sequences detected, approximately 7.4% appear once; the ten largest clones hold 14%. Study-level points and caveats: There was a TCR beta motif, made of several highly homologous variants, that appeared characteristic of ankylosing spondylitis blood.

Material: blood, either unsorted or a sorted T cell fraction (not recorded which). The receptors were sampled from a male donor with ankylosing spondylitis.

This clonotype was picked up many times. V and J are TRBV3-1 and TRBJ2-5, with D maybe TRBD1 (6 bases). Germline V CDR1 and CDR2: LGHDT, YNNKEL (reference sequence). The V gene lost 6 bases and the J gene lost 2 bases, with 13 bases spanning the gap. The CDR3 loop spans 14 amino acids. The CDR3 coding sequence is TGTGCCAGCAGGCCCCGGGACAAACAAGAGACCCAGTACTTC. Protein: CASRPRDKQETQYF.

The chain carries TRBV9 and TRBJ2-3, with 12 bases that match TRBD2. With V trimmed by 3 bases and J by 1 base, 3 bases remained unmatched. Germline CDR1 SGDLS, CDR2 YYNGEE. The CDR3 totals 16 residues. The CDR3 here is CASSGLAGGGTDTQYF. The CDR3 DNA is TGTGCCAGCAGCGGCCTAGCGGGAGGGGGCACAGATACGCAGTATTTT.

This clonotype was observed at least ten times. The chain links TRBV20-1 to TRBJ2-5; the D gene is possibly TRBD2 (5 bases). CDR1 is DFQATT and CDR2 is SNEGSKA in the germline V gene (reference sequence). The ends were cut back, 2 bases at V and 5 bases at J, with 9 bases in the middle. CDR3 length: 12 amino acids. CDR3 DNA: TGCAGTGCTAGACCTAGCAGGGAGACCCAGTACTTC. It yields the protein CSARPSRETQYF.

This clonotype was seen many times. The V call is TRBV4-1, the J call TRBJ2-7; D is perhaps TRBD1 (6 bases). The germline V gene has CDR1 MGHRA and CDR2 YSYEKL. V was pared by 3 bases and J by 2 bases, with 17 bases between. This CDR3 spans 16 amino acids. The CDR3 protein is CASSQGAGSLAYEQYF. The CDR3 DNA sequence: TGCGCCAGCAGCCAGGGGGCAGGGTCCCTAGCCTACGAGCAGTACTTC.

This clonotype has a count of ten or more. The CDR3 DNA follows: TGTGCCAGCAGTTACCTACTCCAAGAGACCCAGTACTTC. It yields the protein CASSYLLQETQYF. The chain recombines TRBV28 with TRBJ2-5; D ambiguous. Germline V gives CDR1 MDHEN, CDR2 SYDVKM. V gave up 4 bases and J gave up 1 base, with 7 bases separating them. CDR3 size: 13 residues. Full variable domain (rest looked up from reference TRBV28 and TRBJ2-5): DVKVTQSSRYLVKRTGEKVFLECVQDMDHENMFWYRQDPGLGLRLIYFSYDVKMKEKGDIPEGYSVSREKKERFSLILESASTNQTSMYLCASSYLLQETQYFGPGTRLLVL.

This clonotype appeared many times. The chain uses TRBV9 and TRBJ2-2; 7 positions match TRBD1. This CDR3 has 14 amino acids. From germline, CDR1 is SGDLS and CDR2 YYNGEE. V gave up 4 bases and J gave up 3 bases; unmatched junction bases: 3. The CDR3 nucleotides read TGTGCCAGCAGCTCGGGACAGTACACCGGGGAGCTGTTTTTT. Protein: CASSSGQYTGELFF.

This clonotype was observed a handful of times. V and J are TRBV23-1 and TRBJ2-1, with 8 bases fitting TRBD2. TRBV23-1 carries the ORF label, with uncertain function. V was clipped by 4 bases and J by 7 bases; unmatched bases: 6. The CDR3 spans 14 residues. This chain's CDR3 is CASSPDTGGNEQFF. For the CDR3, the DNA is TGCGCCAGCAGTCCGGACACGGGGGGGAATGAGCAGTTCTTC.

The sample holds many counts of this clonotype. The J gene is TRBJ2-1, the V gene TRBV20-1; the D gene is possibly TRBD1 (6 bases). The CDR3 covers 15 residues. CDR1 is DFQATT and CDR2 is SNEGSKA in the germline V gene (reference sequence). V was shortened by 4 bases and J by 11 bases, with 24 bases between the two germline ends. CDR3 region: CSAIPPLKTGRQQFF. In DNA, the CDR3 is TGCAGTGCTATTCCCCCACTCAAAACAGGGCGGCAGCAGTTCTTC.

This clonotype was seen a few times. The rearrangement links TRBV12-2 to TRBJ2-7. TRBV12-2 is marked as a pseudogene. The CDR3 spans 14 residues. The CDR3 is CASRHAPRVYEQYF. The CDR3 nucleotides are TGTGCAAGTCGCCACGCACCCAGAGTCTACGAGCAGTACTTC.

This clonotype has only one observation. A read error may explain this, as a much larger clone is one base away. The V call is TRBV11-2, the J call TRBJ2-2; 11 bases match TRBD2. The CDR3 covers 17 residues. Germline V CDR1 and CDR2: SGHAT, FQNNGV. In DNA, the CDR3 is TGTGTCAGCAGCGGTCACACTAGCGGGAGAACTACCGGGGAGCTGTTTTTT. This codes for CVSSGHTSGRTTGELFF.

This clonotype was seen repeatedly, ten times or more. The chain recombines TRBV7-3 with TRBJ1-6; tentative D call: TRBD1 (5 bases). CDR3 length: 15 amino acids. The germline gives CDR1 SGHTA, CDR2 FQGTGA. V lost 3 bases, J lost 9 bases, and 15 bases lay in between. The CDR3 loop reads CASSFTGFGASPLHF. Written as DNA, the CDR3 is TGTGCCAGCAGCTTCACGGGCTTCGGGGCTTCACCCCTCCACTTT.

V usage is TRBV27 and J usage is TRBJ2-7; 10 bases map to TRBD2. V gave up 4 bases and J gave up 4 bases; unmatched junction bases: 16. The CDR3 is 18 amino acids. Germline CDR1 and CDR2: MNHEY and SMNVEV (reference sequence). This CDR3 reads CASSSQPSLAGAGYEQYF. CDR3 coding DNA: TGTGCCAGCAGTTCCCAACCCTCCCTAGCGGGAGCTGGGTACGAGCAGTACTTC.

Many counts were recorded for this clonotype. The chain employs TRBV11-2 and TRBJ1-5; D uncertain. This CDR3 contains 15 residues. Trimming left V 5 bases short and J 0 bases short, with 11 bases between. Germline V CDR1 and CDR2: SGHAT, FQNNGV. The CDR3 sequence: CASSPRVDSNQPQHF. DNA for the CDR3: TGTGCCAGCAGCCCCCGGGTAGATAGCAATCAGCCCCAGCATTTT.

This clonotype was recorded a few times. J is TRBJ1-4 and V is TRBV2, with TRBD1 matching 11 bases. The ends lost 6 bases at V and 8 bases at J; junction bases unmatched: 5. The CDR3 contains 14 residues. Germline V lookup: CDR1 SNHLY, CDR2 FYNNEI. CDR3 loop: CASSVGQGDEKLFF. CDR3 bases: TGTGCCAGCAGCGTGGGACAGGGGGACGAAAAACTGTTTTTT. The whole variable domain, remainder taken from reference TRBV2 and TRBJ1-4, is EPEVTQTPSHQVTQMGQEVILRCVPISNHLYFYWYRQILGQKVEFLVSFYNNEISEKSEIFDDQFSVERPDGSNFTLKIRSTKLEDSAMYFCASSVGQGDEKLFFGSGTQLSVL.

This clonotype was observed many times. The chain uses TRBV28 and TRBJ2-5; D gene ambiguous. The V gene's germline CDR1 is MDHEN and CDR2 SYDVKM. Trimming took off 6 bases at V and 2 bases at J, with 16 bases between the two ends. The CDR3 runs to 15 residues. CDR3 bases: TGTGCCAGCAGCCTAAGTGGACCGATACAAGAGACCCAGTACTTC. Amino acids: CASSLSGPIQETQYF.

This clonotype occurred a few times. The genes are TRBV18 and TRBJ2-1; 15 bases match TRBD2. Germline CDR1 and CDR2: KGHSH and LQKENI. The CDR3 runs to 15 residues. V lost 1 base, J lost 8 bases, and 0 bases stayed unmatched. The CDR3 sequence: CASSPRTSGRDEQFF. In nucleotides, the CDR3 is TGTGCCAGCTCACCACGGACTAGCGGGAGGGATGAGCAGTTCTTC.